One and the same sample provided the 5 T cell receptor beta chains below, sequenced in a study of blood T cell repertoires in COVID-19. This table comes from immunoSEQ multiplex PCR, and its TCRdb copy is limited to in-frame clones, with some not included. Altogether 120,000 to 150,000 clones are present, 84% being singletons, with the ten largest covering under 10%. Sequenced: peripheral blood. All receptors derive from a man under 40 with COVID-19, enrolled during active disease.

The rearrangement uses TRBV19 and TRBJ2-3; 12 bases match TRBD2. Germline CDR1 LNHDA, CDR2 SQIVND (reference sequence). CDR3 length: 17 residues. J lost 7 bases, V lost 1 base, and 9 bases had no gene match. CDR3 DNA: TGTGCCAGTAGTATAGTCCTGACTAGCGGGAGTGGGAATACGCAGTATTTT. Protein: CASSIVLTSGSGNTQYF. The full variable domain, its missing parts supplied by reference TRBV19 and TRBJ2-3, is DGGITQSPKYLFRKEGQNVTLSCEQNLNHDAMYWYRQDPGQGLRLIYYSQIVNDFQKGDIAEGYSVSREKKESFPLTVTSAQKNPTAFYLCASSIVLTSGSGNTQYFGPGTRLTVL.

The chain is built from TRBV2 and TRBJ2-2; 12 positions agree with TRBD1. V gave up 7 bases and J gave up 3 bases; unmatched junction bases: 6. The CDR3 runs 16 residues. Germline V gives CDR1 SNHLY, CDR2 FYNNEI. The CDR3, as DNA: TGTGCCAGCATCCGGGACAGGGGGCGCGACACCGGGGAGCTGTTTTTT. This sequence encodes CASIRDRGRDTGELFF.

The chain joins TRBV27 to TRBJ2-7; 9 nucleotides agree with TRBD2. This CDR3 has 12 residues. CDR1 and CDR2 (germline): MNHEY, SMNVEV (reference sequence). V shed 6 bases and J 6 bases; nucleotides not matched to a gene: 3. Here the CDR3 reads CASSAGGAEQYF. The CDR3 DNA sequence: TGTGCCAGCAGCGCGGGGGGGGCCGAGCAGTACTTC.

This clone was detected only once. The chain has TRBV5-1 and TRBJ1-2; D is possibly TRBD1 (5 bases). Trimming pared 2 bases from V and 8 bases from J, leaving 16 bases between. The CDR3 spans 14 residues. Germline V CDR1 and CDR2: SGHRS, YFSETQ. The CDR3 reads CASSFTAGGRGYTF. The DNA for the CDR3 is TGCGCCAGCAGCTTCACTGCCGGGGGTCGCGGCTACACCTTC.

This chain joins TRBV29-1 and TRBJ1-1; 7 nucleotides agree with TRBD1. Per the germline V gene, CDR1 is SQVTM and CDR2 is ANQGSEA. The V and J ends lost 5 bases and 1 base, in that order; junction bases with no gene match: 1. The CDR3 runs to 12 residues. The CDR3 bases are TGCAGCGTTTGGACAGGGAACACTGAAGCTTTCTTT. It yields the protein CSVWTGNTEAFF. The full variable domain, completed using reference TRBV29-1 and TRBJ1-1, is SAVISQKPSRDICQRGTSLTIQCQVDSQVTMMFWYRQQPGQSLTLIATANQGSEATYESGFVIDKFPISRPNLTFSTLTVSNMSPEDSSIYLCSVWTGNTEAFFGQGTRLTVV.